Below, 24 T cell receptor beta chains from the same sample are listed, as sequenced in a study of CD8+CD57+ T cells in acquired aplastic anemia. Using genomic DNA as the template, TCR beta VDJ and CDR3 profiling was carried out. MiXCR, applied by TCRdb to the reads, yields one record per CDR3 protein. The top ten clones hold about 30% of a sample with under 200,000 distinct CDR3 sequences, about 50% of them seen once. Before being chosen for sequencing, patients had shown CD8+CD57+ cell expansion by flow cytometry. Input material: sorted CD4+, CD8+, or CD8+CD57+ T cells (not recorded which) from PBMCs. Source of these receptors: a human donor with aplastic anemia.

The V and J genes are TRBV4-1 and TRBJ2-3, with 9 bases identical to TRBD2. CDR1 MGHRA and CDR2 YSYEKL come from the germline V gene. Trimming took 1 base from V and 2 from J; bases not matched to a gene: 10. This CDR3 spans 18 amino acids. The CDR3 protein is CASSQGGLLAGYTDTQYF. CDR3 DNA: TGCGCCAGCAGCCAAGGAGGTCTCCTAGCGGGATACACAGATACGCAGTATTTT.

This clonotype was seen only a few times. A much bigger clone sits one base away, suggesting this may be a read error. The chain combines TRBV6-1 with TRBJ2-1, with 11 bases matching TRBD2. This CDR3 has 15 residues. CDR1 and CDR2 from the germline V gene are MNHNS and SASEGT. The CDR3 spells CASSAGLADYNEQLF. The CDR3 DNA sequence: TGTGCCAGCAGTGCGGGACTAGCGGACTACAATGAGCAGCTCTTC.

This clonotype was detected many times. The genes are TRBV7-9 and TRBJ2-7, with TRBD1 matching 8 bases. The CDR3 has 13 residues. The germline V gene encodes CDR1 SEHNR and CDR2 FQNEAQ (reference sequence). The V segment lost 9 bases and the J segment 6 bases; nucleotides outside the gene matches: 10. CDR3: CASLGTGIGEQYF. The CDR3 region has the DNA TGTGCCAGTCTAGGGACAGGAATCGGCGAGCAGTACTTC.

This clonotype was counted many times. The rearrangement links TRBV5-1 to TRBJ2-7; 14 bases are a match to TRBD2. The ends lost 4 bases at V and 7 bases at J; junction bases unmatched: 13. The CDR3 extends over 17 amino acids. CDR1 SGHRS and CDR2 YFSETQ come from the germline V gene. The CDR3 here is CASSLTHPGLAGEEQYF. In DNA form, the CDR3 reads TGCGCCAGCAGCCTAACGCACCCGGGACTAGCGGGAGAAGAGCAGTACTTC.

The V call is TRBV20-1, the J call TRBJ1-1; D is undetermined. This CDR3 is 13 amino acids long. V lost 0 bases and J 10 bases, leaving 15 bases between the germline ends. The germline V gene has CDR1 DFQATT and CDR2 SNEGSKA (reference sequence). CDR3 loop: CSARDEHQRGAFF. DNA for the CDR3: TGCAGTGCTAGAGATGAACACCAGCGCGGAGCTTTCTTT.

The chain recombines TRBV20-1 with TRBJ1-3; D is undetermined. The CDR3 runs 12 residues. Trimming shortened V by 7 bases and J by 0 bases, and 7 bases separated the two germline ends. Germline lookup yields CDR1 DFQATT and CDR2 SNEGSKA (reference sequence). CDR3 DNA: TGCAGTGTCCTCCTCTCTGGAAACACCATATATTTT. This translates into CSVLLSGNTIYF.

The chain is built from TRBV28 and TRBJ2-3; 8 bases line up with TRBD2. The CDR3 runs to 15 residues. Germline V gene lookup returns CDR1 MDHEN and CDR2 SYDVKM. The J segment lost 0 bases and the V segment lost 7 bases, leaving 6 bases of the junction unmatched. The CDR3 nucleotides are TGTGCCAGCAAACTAGCGGAGGGGAGCACAGATACGCAGTATTTT. Encoded protein: CASKLAEGSTDTQYF. Complete variable domain (other parts from reference TRBV28 and TRBJ2-3): DVKVTQSSRYLVKRTGEKVFLECVQDMDHENMFWYRQDPGLGLRLIYFSYDVKMKEKGDIPEGYSVSREKKERFSLILESASTNQTSMYLCASKLAEGSTDTQYFGPGTRLTVL.

This clonotype was detected ten times or more. The J gene is TRBJ2-2, the V gene TRBV29-1; 11 bases line up with TRBD2. CDR1 and CDR2 (germline): SQVTM, ANQGSEA. CDR3 length: 16 residues. Germline trimming cut 0 bases from V and 7 bases from J; bases unmatched to any gene: 7. DNA for the CDR3: TGCAGCGTTGAAGAATTTAGCGGGAGGGCCGGCGGGGAGCTGTTTTTT. Encoded protein: CSVEEFSGRAGGELFF.

This clonotype has ten or more counts. The V and J genes are TRBV2 and TRBJ1-1; D may be TRBD1 (5 bases). The V gene lost 2 bases and the J gene lost 4 bases, with 17 bases spanning the gap. The CDR3 is made up of 16 amino acids. CDR1 is SNHLY, CDR2 FYNNEI, per germline. The CDR3 loop is CASSESVGLRGTEAFF. CDR3 sequence (DNA): TGTGCCAGCAGTGAATCAGTGGGGCTACGGGGCACTGAAGCTTTCTTT.

This clonotype has ten or more counts. The V call is TRBV2, the J call TRBJ2-7; no clear D gene. CDR1 is SNHLY and CDR2 is FYNNEI in the germline V gene. V lost 7 bases, J lost 5 bases, and 12 bases lay in between. CDR3 size: 12 residues. This chain's CDR3 is CASTSDEHEQYF. CDR3 nucleotide sequence: TGTGCCAGCACCTCGGACGAACACGAGCAGTACTTC.

A few counts support this clonotype. J is TRBJ2-5 and V is TRBV15, with 10 bases identical to TRBD2. The CDR3 contains 14 residues. V shed 5 bases, J shed 2 bases, and the junction held 2 bases outside the gene matches. Germline values: CDR1 LNHNV, CDR2 YYDKDF (reference sequence). In nucleotides, the CDR3 is TGTGCCACCAGCGTGACTAGCGGGCAAGAGACCCAGTACTTC. Its translation is CATSVTSGQETQYF. The full variable domain, with the rest looked up from reference TRBV15 and TRBJ2-5, is DAMVIQNPRYQVTQFGKPVTLSCSQTLNHNVMYWYQQKSSQAPKLLFHYYDKDFNNEADTPDNFQSRRPNTSFCFLDIRSPGLGDTAMYLCATSVTSGQETQYFGPGTRLLVL.

This clonotype appeared once. The final CDR3 position lacks the conserved phenylalanine or tryptophan, pointing to a likely read error. No DNA is shown, since the ends of the CDR3 on it are uncertain; the CDR3 is the one TCRdb lists. The CDR3 sequence is CATAGVAG. V and J are TRBV2 and TRBJ2-1; TRBD2 is the table's D call and was not checked against the DNA. The CDR3 has 8 amino acids, counting both end residues. CDR1 is SNHLY, CDR2 FYNNEI, per germline.

This clonotype was found a few times. V and J are TRBV2 and TRBJ1-1; D is possibly TRBD1 (5 bases). Per germline, CDR1 SNHLY and CDR2 FYNNEI. This CDR3 contains 12 residues. The V and J ends lost 8 bases and 10 bases respectively, with 17 bases between them. The CDR3 loop reads CASDIEGSGAFF. In DNA form, the CDR3 reads TGTGCCAGCGATATCGAGGGGTCTGGAGCTTTCTTT.

This clonotype was seen a handful of times. This chain connects TRBV2 to TRBJ1-5; D is uncertain. The CDR3 covers 13 residues. Germline lookup yields CDR1 SNHLY and CDR2 FYNNEI. The V and J ends lost 2 bases and 7 bases respectively, with 9 bases between them. The CDR3, as DNA: TGTGCCAGCAGTGAAAGGGTCGTGCAGCCCCAGCATTTT. It codes for CASSERVVQPQHF.

This clonotype occurred many times. This chain connects TRBV2 to TRBJ2-5; 12 nucleotides align to TRBD2. In germline, CDR1 is SNHLY, CDR2 FYNNEI. This CDR3 region has 16 residues. The V gene end was trimmed by 4 bases and the J gene end by 7 bases; junction bases not matched to a gene: 10. The CDR3 bases are TGTGCCAGCAGTGGGACTAGCGGGGCTACACTTGGGACCCAGTACTTC. It codes for CASSGTSGATLGTQYF. Looking up the rest from reference TRBV2 and TRBJ2-5 gives the full variable domain: EPEVTQTPSHQVTQMGQEVILRCVPISNHLYFYWYRQILGQKVEFLVSFYNNEISEKSEIFDDQFSVERPDGSNFTLKIRSTKLEDSAMYFCASSGTSGATLGTQYFGPGTRLLVL.

About this clonotype: One base away lies a much larger clone, so this may be a sequencing read error. The J gene is TRBJ2-5, the V gene TRBV6-5; a weak D match, TRBD2 (6 bases). The length of the CDR3 is 14 residues. Germline CDR1 and CDR2: MNHEY and SVGAGI. The V end lost 4 bases, the J end lost 3 bases, and 12 bases lay between the germline ends. CDR3 in amino acids: CASSSPTREETQYF. In DNA form, the CDR3 reads TGTGCCAGCAGTTCTCCGACTAGGGAAGAGACCCAGTACTTC.

Many counts were recorded for this clonotype. The V call is TRBV10-3, the J call TRBJ2-7, with 9 bases fitting TRBD2. The ends lost 0 bases at V and 9 bases at J; junction bases unmatched: 12. The CDR3 is made up of 16 amino acids. Per the germline V gene, CDR1 is ENHRY and CDR2 is SYGVKD. CDR3 nucleotide sequence: TGTGCCATCAGTGAGTCTGGGACTAGCAGTGTAAAGGGGCAGTACTTC. This sequence encodes CAISESGTSSVKGQYF.

J is TRBJ2-3 and V is TRBV19; 9 positions match TRBD1. This CDR3 has 15 amino acids. Germline loops: CDR1 LNHDA, CDR2 SQIVND (reference sequence). The ends lost 4 bases at V and 6 bases at J; junction bases unmatched: 8. DNA of the CDR3: TGTGCCAGTAGTAGCCTCGGGACAGGGTGGGATACGCAGTATTTT. This encodes CASSSLGTGWDTQYF.

A few counts support this clonotype. The chain recombines TRBV10-3 with TRBJ1-6; tentatively, D is TRBD1 (5 bases). The V gene's germline CDR1 is ENHRY and CDR2 SYGVKD. This CDR3 contains 13 residues. Between the trimmed V and J ends, which lost 7 bases and 7 bases, there was a span of 11 bases. This CDR3 is CAITGGVNSPLHF. Written as DNA, the CDR3 is TGTGCCATCACGGGAGGGGTCAATTCACCCCTCCACTTT.

The table lists this clonotype with many counts. The rearrangement links TRBV10-3 to TRBJ2-1, with TRBD1 matching over 12 bases. The CDR3 is made up of 21 amino acids. V was pared by 2 bases and J by 0 bases, with 14 bases of the junction left unmatched. The V gene's germline CDR1 is ENHRY and CDR2 SYGVKD. The chain's CDR3 is CAISERDRGLSSVSSYNEQFF. DNA for the CDR3: TGTGCCATCAGTGAGAGGGACAGGGGGCTTAGTTCGGTTAGCTCCTACAATGAGCAGTTCTTC.

The chain employs TRBV7-2 and TRBJ2-7, with TRBD1 matching over 7 bases. The germline V gene encodes CDR1 SGHTA and CDR2 FQGNSA. The junction had 1 base not matched to a gene; V was cut back by 2 bases and J by 3 bases. This CDR3 comprises 13 residues. The CDR3 DNA follows: TGTGCCAGCAGCTTACCAGGGGGCTACGAGCAGTACTTC. The encoded protein is CASSLPGGYEQYF.

A few counts support this clonotype. The chain is built from TRBV6-2 or TRBV6-3 and TRBJ1-1, with TRBD1 matching 10 bases. Germline V gene lookup returns CDR1 MNHEY and CDR2 SVGEGT. This CDR3 is 15 amino acids long. Trimming cost V 5 bases and J 7 bases; bases outside gene matches: 10. The CDR3 reads CASSLIGQGGHEAFF. In DNA, the CDR3 is TGTGCCAGCAGTCTCATAGGACAGGGGGGACATGAAGCTTTCTTT.

This clonotype has ten or more counts. The chain joins TRBV5-1 to TRBJ2-2; D is ambiguous. V gave up 4 bases and J gave up 0 bases, with 19 bases separating them. Germline CDR1 SGHRS, CDR2 YFSETQ. This CDR3 contains 18 residues. As DNA, the CDR3 is TGCGCCAGCAGCCCCACTACGATACAGATCTCGAACACCGGGGAGCTGTTTTTT. This sequence encodes CASSPTTIQISNTGELFF.

The V and J genes are TRBV15 and TRBJ2-3, with a weak D call TRBD2 (6 bases). Trimming pared 1 base from V and 1 base from J, leaving 9 bases between. CDR1 and CDR2 (germline): LNHNV, YYDKDF (reference sequence). The CDR3 consists of 15 residues. CDR3 loop: CATSRGRGGTDTQYF. As DNA, the CDR3 is TGTGCCACCAGCAGAGGCCGCGGGGGCACAGATACGCAGTATTTT.